Below are 26 T cell receptor beta chains sequenced from a single sample in a study of T cells after yellow fever vaccination. TCRdb re-derived calls from the 5' RACE reads in MiXCR, one entry per CDR3 protein. The sample yields about 210,000 distinct CDR3 sequences, more than 3% seen once. Sequenced material: CD4+ T cells sorted from PBMCs, taken 10 days after the yellow fever booster vaccination. The origin of the receptors is a man younger than 35 who received the YFV17D yellow fever vaccine.

This clonotype was seen a few times. This chain joins TRBV24-1 and TRBJ1-5, with D possibly being TRBD1 (5 bases). V was shortened by 1 base and J by 2 bases, with 5 bases between the two germline ends. The CDR3 runs 14 residues. Germline V CDR1 and CDR2: KGHDR, SFDVKD. This CDR3 reads CATSDLGGNQPQHF. The CDR3 bases are TGTGCCACCAGTGATTTAGGGGGCAATCAGCCCCAGCATTTT.

This clonotype was recorded a few times. The chain employs TRBV20-1 and TRBJ2-7; possible D gene TRBD2, 6 bases. CDR1 is DFQATT and CDR2 is SNEGSKA in the germline V gene (reference sequence). CDR3 length equals 15 residues. Trimming pared 3 bases from V and 0 bases from J, leaving 15 bases between. DNA of the CDR3: TGCAGTGCTAGGCCACCTGCGGGGCCCTCCTACGAGCAGTACTTC. This translates into CSARPPAGPSYEQYF.

This clonotype has ten or more counts. This rearrangement joins TRBV5-5 to TRBJ1-1; D perhaps matches TRBD1 (6 bases). Germline V CDR1 and CDR2: SGHKS, YYEKEE (reference sequence). With 6 bases removed from V and 11 bases from J, the gap between germline ends came to 20 bases. The CDR3 loop spans 13 amino acids. The CDR3 region has the DNA TGTGCCAGCATCCTGGTGGGCGTCCAGGGGGCTTTCTTT. Its translation: CASILVGVQGAFF. Variable domain in full (rest from reference TRBV5-5 and TRBJ1-1): DAGVTQSPTHLIKTRGQQVTLRCSPISGHKSVSWYQQVLGQGPQFIFQYYEKEERGRGNFPDRFSARQFPNYSSELNVNALLLGDSALYLCASILVGVQGAFFGQGTRLTVV.

A few counts support this clonotype. V is TRBV29-1 and J is TRBJ2-7, with 10 bases identical to TRBD1. The V and J ends lost 4 bases and 2 bases, in that order; junction bases with no gene match: 5. The V gene's germline CDR1 is SQVTM and CDR2 ANQGSEA. This CDR3 is built from 14 residues. The CDR3 DNA is TGCAGCGTTGGGCCGGGACAGGGGCCCTACGAGCAGTACGTC. Its translation is CSVGPGQGPYEQYV.

The chain uses TRBV4-2 and TRBJ1-4; no clear D gene. Trimming removed 0 bases at V and 6 bases at J, with 5 bases between. The length of the CDR3 is 13 residues. Germline V gene lookup returns CDR1 LGHNA and CDR2 YNFKEQ. CDR3 sequence (DNA): TGTGCCAGCAGCCAAGAGACCTATGAAAAACTGTTTTTT. Residues: CASSQETYEKLFF.

This clonotype was seen at least ten times. A junction boundary mismatches the germline segment, possibly from a read error. This rearrangement joins TRBV7-9 to TRBJ2-7, with TRBD1 matching 9 bases. Germline CDR1 reads SEHNR; CDR2 reads FQNEAQ (reference sequence). This CDR3 is built from 12 residues. The CDR3 DNA sequence: TGTGCCAGCAGCGCAACAGGGGGCGCACGGGACTTC. It specifies CASSATGGARDF.

This clonotype occurred many times. The chain has TRBV12-3 or TRBV12-4 and TRBJ1-2, with 8 bases that match TRBD1. The CDR3 is 14 amino acids. V lost 6 bases, J lost 4 bases, and 7 bases stayed unmatched. In DNA form, the CDR3 reads TGTGCCAGCAGGCCAGGGGGCGAAGGCTATGGCTACACCTTC. It encodes CASRPGGEGYGYTF.

This clonotype was found many times. The chain employs TRBV4-3 and TRBJ2-7, with a possible D match to TRBD2 (7 bases). V lost 0 bases, J lost 3 bases, and 24 bases lay in between. Per the germline V gene, CDR1 is LGHNA and CDR2 is YSLEER. The CDR3 is 19 amino acids. CDR3 DNA: TGCGCCAGCAGCCAAGAAGGGGGGGAGCCCCAGCCCTGTTTCTACGAGCAGTACGTC. The encoded protein is CASSQEGGEPQPCFYEQYV.

The rearrangement links TRBV6-5 to TRBJ2-3, with D possibly matching TRBD2 (5 bases). Germline CDR1 reads MNHEY; CDR2 reads SVGAGI. The CDR3 loop spans 16 amino acids. Trimming pared 2 bases from V and 1 base from J, leaving 13 bases between. The CDR3, as DNA: TGTGCCAGCAGTTACACCCGGGCCGGGGGCACAGATACGCAGTATTTT. Translated: CASSYTRAGGTDTQYF.

In this sample, this clonotype turned up many times. V gene TRBV7-8 combines with J gene TRBJ2-7; the match to TRBD1 covers 7 bases. With V trimmed by 1 base and J by 3 bases, 3 bases remained unmatched. The CDR3 totals 14 residues. Germline CDR1 is SGHVS and CDR2 is FQNEAQ. The DNA for the CDR3 is TGTGCCAGCAGCTTAGAGACAGGGATCTACGAGCAGTACTTC. Encoded protein: CASSLETGIYEQYF.

Comments on this clonotype: It may be a read error: a sequence one base away is much more abundant. The CDR3 DNA reads TGCAGTGCTGGGACTAGACGGGAGACCAAGTACTTC. Residues: CSAGTRRETKYF. This rearrangement joins TRBV20-1 to TRBJ2-5; TRBD2 matches at 8 bases. CDR3 length equals 12 residues. Germline assignment: CDR1 DFQATT and CDR2 SNEGSKA (reference sequence).

In nucleotides, the CDR3 is TGCGGGTCAAGCTCGGGAATGAACACTGAAGCTTTCTTT. Translated: CGSSSGMNTEAFF. The rearrangement joins TRBV29-1 to TRBJ1-1, with no clear D. The germline gives CDR1 SQVTM, CDR2 ANQGSEA. The CDR3 loop spans 13 amino acids.

In this sample, this clonotype turned up a few times. V and J are TRBV7-2 and TRBJ2-3; TRBD2 agrees at 8 bases. Trimming cost V 3 bases and J 7 bases; bases outside gene matches: 12. This CDR3 has 16 amino acids. The germline CDR1 and CDR2 sequences are SGHTA and FQGNSA. The CDR3 here is CASSFGGEQGKNTQYF. CDR3 nucleotides: TGTGCCAGCAGCTTCGGGGGGGAGCAGGGAAAGAATACGCAGTATTTT.

Many counts were recorded for this clonotype. The chain uses TRBV7-9 and TRBJ1-4; D unclear. Germline loops: CDR1 SEHNR, CDR2 FQNEAQ (reference sequence). CDR3 length: 12 amino acids. The germline V and J ends were trimmed by 5 bases and 8 bases, with 9 bases remaining between them. The CDR3 DNA is TGTGCCAGCAGCCCCGTTTCCGAAAAACTGTTTTTT. As protein: CASSPVSEKLFF.

Only a few counts were recorded for this clonotype. The rearrangement joins TRBV7-9 to TRBJ2-7; 14 bases are a match to TRBD2. Germline CDR1 is SEHNR and CDR2 is FQNEAQ (reference sequence). This CDR3 contains 15 residues. The V segment lost 5 bases and the J segment 2 bases; nucleotides outside the gene matches: 2. The DNA for the CDR3 is TGTGCCAGCAGCCAGACTAGCGGGGGGGCCTACGAGCAGTACTTC. Translation: CASSQTSGGAYEQYF.

This clonotype was seen ten or more times. The rearrangement joins TRBV4-3 to TRBJ2-3, with D possibly being TRBD1 or TRBD2 (5 bases each). There are 15 residues in the CDR3. The V gene's germline CDR1 is LGHNA and CDR2 YSLEER. The germline V and J ends were trimmed by 1 base and 2 bases, with 10 bases remaining between them. CDR3 nucleotides: TGCGCCAGCAGCCAAGGCTGGGGGTCCACAGATACGCAGTATTTT. It translates to CASSQGWGSTDTQYF.

Many counts were recorded for this clonotype. CDR3 region: CASTARGGTGELFF. The DNA of the CDR3 is TGTGCCAGCACGGCGCGGGGGGGCACCGGGGAGCTGTTTTTT. The chain is built from TRBV12-3 or TRBV12-4 and TRBJ2-2, with 9 positions matching TRBD2. Germline trimming cut 7 bases from V and 4 bases from J; bases unmatched to any gene: 4. This CDR3 has 14 amino acids.

This clonotype was counted at least ten times. The V and J genes are TRBV6-5 and TRBJ2-7; D is ambiguous. The V and J ends lost 4 bases and 0 bases respectively, with 13 bases between them. Germline V lookup: CDR1 MNHEY, CDR2 SVGAGI. The CDR3 length is 15 residues. In DNA, the CDR3 is TGTGCCAGCAGTTCGACTCCAGCCCTCTCCTACGAGCAGTACTTC. Its protein product is CASSSTPALSYEQYF.

CDR3 nucleotides: TGTGCCAGCAGCCACTGGGACAGGGAGGACGAGCAGTACTTC. The encoded protein is CASSHWDREDEQYF. The V call is TRBV6-5, the J call TRBJ2-7; 9 bases fit TRBD1. The V and J ends lost 6 bases and 5 bases, in that order; junction bases with no gene match: 8. Germline-derived CDR1 and CDR2 are MNHEY and SVGAGI. The CDR3 is 14 amino acids.

The table lists this clonotype with many counts. V gene TRBV20-1 combines with J gene TRBJ2-5; D could derive from TRBD1 or TRBD2 (6 bases each). CDR3 length equals 14 residues. Germline V lookup: CDR1 DFQATT, CDR2 SNEGSKA (reference sequence). V was trimmed by 8 bases and J by 2 bases, leaving 18 bases between them. CDR3 nucleotides: TGCAGTCCAAGAAGAGGGGGAGGACAAGAGACCCAGTACTTC. This gives the protein CSPRRGGGQETQYF.

There are many counts of this clonotype. The gene calls are TRBV5-1 and TRBJ2-5; 9 positions agree with TRBD2. V lost 1 base, J lost 4 bases, and 2 bases stayed unmatched. CDR1 SGHRS and CDR2 YFSETQ come from the germline V gene. This CDR3 is built from 14 residues. The CDR3, as DNA: TGCGCCAGCAGCTTGATAGCGGGGGTAGAGACCCAGTACTTC. Translating gives CASSLIAGVETQYF.

The CDR3 DNA reads TGTGCCAGCAGTTACAGGGGCCCGTTTACTGGGGCCAACGTCCTGACTTTC. The encoded protein is CASSYRGPFTGANVLTF. The rearrangement joins TRBV6-5 to TRBJ2-6, with D perhaps matching TRBD1 (5 bases). Looked up from germline, CDR1 is MNHEY and CDR2 is SVGAGI. The CDR3 length is 17 residues. Trimming pared 2 bases from V and 2 bases from J, leaving 13 bases between.

This clonotype was seen only a few times. The chain recombines TRBV23-1 with TRBJ1-1; no clear D gene. TRBV23-1 is treated as an ORF (open reading frame) with a function not yet certain. There are 15 residues in the CDR3. Trimming removed 4 bases at V and 5 bases at J, with 17 bases between. For the CDR3, the DNA is TGCGCCAGCAGTCGGCCCTCGGGTCCGGGGACTGAAGCTTTCTTT. It yields the protein CASSRPSGPGTEAFF.

The chain recombines TRBV4-1 with TRBJ1-6, with D hard to call. The V end lost 6 bases, the J end lost 7 bases, and 10 bases lay between the germline ends. The CDR3 loop spans 13 amino acids. The V gene's germline CDR1 is MGHRA and CDR2 YSYEKL. CDR3 nucleotides: TGCGCCAGCAGACCAGAATTAAATTCACCCCTCCACTTT. Its translation is CASRPELNSPLHF.

This clonotype was picked up a small number of times. The V gene is TRBV12-3 or TRBV12-4, the J gene TRBJ2-3, with TRBD2 matching over 7 bases. V was clipped by 3 bases and J by 3 bases; unmatched bases: 6. CDR3 size: 15 residues. CDR3 amino acids: CASSFRRGRTDTQYF. The CDR3 bases are TGTGCCAGCAGTTTCAGGCGGGGGAGGACAGATACGCAGTATTTT.

This clonotype turned up a few times. CDR3 DNA sequence: TGTGCCAGCAGCAAGGGCGTTTTTGGGGCCAACGTCCTGACTTTC. This codes for CASSKGVFGANVLTF. This chain links TRBV12-3 or TRBV12-4 with TRBJ2-6; D gene ambiguous. Trimming shortened V by 6 bases and J by 3 bases, and 12 bases separated the two germline ends. CDR3 size: 15 residues.